Presented here are 30 T cell receptor beta chains from one specimen sequenced in a study of CD8 T cells in ankylosing spondylitis. Whole-study findings and limits: Characteristic of ankylosing spondylitis blood, it appeared, was a TCR beta motif comprising about eight highly homologous variants.

No antigen is known for these receptors. Each CDR3 protein gets one entry after TCRdb re-called the 5' RACE reads with MiXCR. The sample comprises more than 650,000 distinct CDR3 sequences, 10% to 15% of which are singletons, and 0.45% to 0.6% rests with the top ten. Sequencing was performed on blood, either unsorted or a sorted T cell fraction (not recorded which). Receptors originate from a male donor with ankylosing spondylitis.

This clonotype occurred a few times. This chain connects TRBV24-1 to TRBJ2-1, with TRBD1 identical over 10 bases. The germline gives CDR1 KGHDR, CDR2 SFDVKD. After removal of 6 bases from V and 8 bases from J, the junction contained 9 bases not matched to a gene. The CDR3 consists of 15 residues. As DNA, the CDR3 is TGTGCCACCAGTTATGGACAGGGGGGGGGAGATGAGCAGTTCTTC. It encodes CATSYGQGGGDEQFF.

This clonotype has only a few counts. The gene calls are TRBV20-1 and TRBJ2-3, with D maybe TRBD1 (5 bases). This CDR3 comprises 14 residues. V gave up 2 bases and J gave up 1 base, with 10 bases separating them. In germline, CDR1 is DFQATT, CDR2 SNEGSKA (reference sequence). This CDR3 is CSARRLTGTDTQYF. The CDR3 DNA is TGCAGTGCTAGAAGGCTGACAGGCACAGATACGCAGTATTTT.

This clonotype was counted a few times. The chain is built from TRBV7-2 and TRBJ2-7; 9 nucleotides match TRBD1. V was pared by 6 bases and J by 1 base, with 10 bases of the junction left unmatched. The CDR3 runs 16 residues. Germline values: CDR1 SGHTA, CDR2 FQGNSA. The CDR3 region has the DNA TGTGCCAGCAGTCGTCGCCCCGGGACAGGGTCCTACGAGCAGTACTTC. It yields the protein CASSRRPGTGSYEQYF.

This clonotype was detected many times. The rearrangement uses TRBV20-1 and TRBJ2-1; the match to TRBD2 covers 8 bases. Unmatched junction bases numbered 19, after V lost 2 bases and J lost 4 bases. The CDR3 loop spans 19 amino acids. From germline, CDR1 is DFQATT and CDR2 SNEGSKA (reference sequence). The CDR3 loop reads CSARPLRGSGKILYNEQFF. The CDR3 coding sequence is TGCAGTGCTAGACCCCTTCGGGGTAGCGGGAAGATCCTGTACAATGAGCAGTTCTTC.

This clonotype was counted between two and nine times. The chain links TRBV5-1 to TRBJ2-7, with 10 bases aligning to TRBD1. The CDR3 is made up of 15 amino acids. Unmatched junction bases numbered 7, after V lost 2 bases and J lost 5 bases. Germline lookup yields CDR1 SGHRS and CDR2 YFSETQ. The CDR3 protein is CASSFPGTGVDEQYF. CDR3 bases: TGCGCCAGCAGCTTCCCCGGGACAGGGGTTGACGAGCAGTACTTC.

This clonotype was picked up many times. The J gene is TRBJ2-1, the V gene TRBV5-1; D possibly corresponds to TRBD1 (6 bases). This CDR3 comprises 15 residues. Germline values: CDR1 SGHRS, CDR2 YFSETQ. V was pared by 1 base and J by 3 bases, with 11 bases between. This CDR3 reads CASSLPRGNYNEQFF. For the CDR3, the DNA is TGCGCCAGCAGCTTGCCCAGGGGAAACTACAATGAGCAGTTCTTC.

This clonotype was observed a handful of times. The chain couples TRBV20-1 to TRBJ1-6, with 9 nucleotides matching TRBD1. CDR3 length equals 15 residues. CDR1 is DFQATT and CDR2 is SNEGSKA in the germline V gene (reference sequence). Trimming removed 2 bases from V and 4 bases from J; junction bases left unmatched: 3. CDR3 coding DNA: TGCAGTGCTAGAACAGGGGGCCCTTATAATTCACCCCTCCACTTT. Its protein is CSARTGGPYNSPLHF.

This chain links TRBV20-1 with TRBJ2-4, with 7 bases matching TRBD2. The germline CDR1 and CDR2 sequences are DFQATT and SNEGSKA (reference sequence). This CDR3 contains 14 residues. Unmatched junction bases numbered 11, after V lost 6 bases and J lost 6 bases. This chain's CDR3 is CSARLAAAVNIQYF. CDR3 coding DNA: TGCAGTGCCAGACTAGCCGCCGCGGTAAACATTCAGTACTTC.

This clonotype has a handful of counts. The chain uses TRBV6-1 and TRBJ1-2; possible D gene TRBD1, 5 bases. Germline CDR1 reads MNHNS; CDR2 reads SASEGT. V was clipped by 7 bases and J by 2 bases, with 14 bases between them. The CDR3 loop spans 14 amino acids. The chain's CDR3 is CASTLRGENYGYTF. CDR3 bases: TGTGCCAGCACCCTTCGGGGGGAGAACTATGGCTACACCTTC.

The gene calls are TRBV10-3 and TRBJ1-6; D is ambiguous. V was trimmed by 8 bases and J by 5 bases, leaving 10 bases between them. The germline gives CDR1 ENHRY, CDR2 SYGVKD. This CDR3 is 13 amino acids long. This CDR3 reads CAICPRDNSPLHF. CDR3 in DNA: TGTGCCATCTGTCCCAGAGATAATTCACCCCTCCACTTT.

This sequence joins TRBV6-1 and TRBJ1-5, with D possibly TRBD1 on 6 matching bases. CDR3 size: 15 residues. From germline, CDR1 is MNHNS and CDR2 SASEGT. The CDR3 region has the DNA TGTGGGGTAAACAGGGAGATGGGCGGCAATCAGCCCCAGCATTTT. Residues: CGVNREMGGNQPQHF.

This clonotype was detected a few times. The chain links TRBV20-1 to TRBJ2-2, with 8 bases lining up with TRBD2. The length of the CDR3 is 16 residues. J gave up 6 bases and V 0 bases, and 9 bases lay outside the gene matches. Germline lookup yields CDR1 DFQATT and CDR2 SNEGSKA (reference sequence). In nucleotides, the CDR3 is TGCAGTGCTAGAGATTCGTGGGCGGGAGGTTCCGGGGAGCTGTTTTTT. Protein: CSARDSWAGGSGELFF.

This chain connects TRBV19 to TRBJ2-2; 7 bases map to TRBD1. CDR1 LNHDA and CDR2 SQIVND come from the germline V gene (reference sequence). V was pared by 8 bases and J by 6 bases, with 9 bases of the junction left unmatched. This CDR3 has 14 amino acids. CDR3 loop: CASGGQPTAGELFF. As DNA, the CDR3 is TGTGCCAGTGGGGGACAGCCGACGGCCGGGGAGCTGTTTTTT.

This chain links TRBV7-2 with TRBJ2-5, with TRBD1 as a possible D gene (6 bases). Germline V gene lookup returns CDR1 SGHTA and CDR2 FQGNSA. Trimming pared 8 bases from V and 5 bases from J, leaving 15 bases between. The CDR3 is 13 residues long. The DNA of the CDR3 is TGTGCCAGCTCGACTGGGGGCGTGGAGACCCAGTACTTC. As protein: CASSTGGVETQYF.

DNA for the CDR3: TGTGCCACCGGACTAGCGGGGATGAATGAGCAGTTCTTC. Translating gives CATGLAGMNEQFF. The gene calls are TRBV10-3 and TRBJ2-1; 12 bases fit TRBD2. Germline values: CDR1 ENHRY, CDR2 SYGVKD. V lost 10 bases and J lost 7; bases outside the gene matches: 5. This CDR3 is built from 13 residues.

This chain joins TRBV7-2 and TRBJ1-5; no firm D call. Germline assignment: CDR1 SGHTA and CDR2 FQGNSA. CDR3 size: 14 residues. V lost 5 bases and J lost 8, with 16 bases in between. The CDR3 reads CASSPGGSQEPQHF. Here the CDR3 DNA reads TGTGCCAGCAGCCCCGGTGGCAGCCAGGAGCCCCAGCATTTT.

This clonotype was seen a few times. This chain joins TRBV12-3 or TRBV12-4 and TRBJ2-3, with D possibly being TRBD2 (5 bases). The V gene lost 5 bases and the J gene lost 0 bases, with 9 bases spanning the gap. The CDR3 extends over 14 amino acids. The CDR3 is CASSTRRSTDTQYF. Here the CDR3 DNA reads TGTGCCAGCAGTACTAGAAGGAGCACAGATACGCAGTATTTT.

The rearrangement links TRBV6-2 or TRBV6-3 to TRBJ2-1; D not resolved. Germline CDR1 and CDR2: MNHEY and SVGEGT. The germline V and J ends were trimmed by 0 bases and 0 bases, with 12 bases remaining between them. The CDR3 consists of 17 residues. DNA of the CDR3: TGTGCCAGCAGTTACTCGATAGGAAAAAGCTCCTACAATGAGCAGTTCTTC. Protein sequence: CASSYSIGKSSYNEQFF.

This clonotype has a handful of counts. The chain recombines TRBV7-2 with TRBJ2-1, with 7 bases identical to TRBD2. The CDR3 has 13 amino acids. The germline V gene encodes CDR1 SGHTA and CDR2 FQGNSA. Germline trimming cut 3 bases from V and 16 bases from J; bases unmatched to any gene: 12. This CDR3 reads CASSLASGWVIFF. The CDR3 DNA reads TGTGCCAGCAGCTTGGCTAGCGGATGGGTTATTTTCTTC. The full variable domain, its missing parts supplied by reference TRBV7-2 and TRBJ2-1, is GAGVSQSPSNKVTEKGKDVELRCDPISGHTALYWYRQSLGQGLEFLIYFQGNSAPDKSGLPSDRFSAERTGGSVSTLTIQRTQQEDSAVYLCASSLASGWVIFFGPGTRLTVL.

This clonotype has more than one count but fewer than ten. The rearrangement uses TRBV6-2 or TRBV6-3 and TRBJ2-4; tentatively, D is TRBD1 (5 bases). From germline, CDR1 is MNHEY and CDR2 SVGEGT. V lost 5 bases and J 8 bases, leaving 16 bases between the germline ends. CDR3 length: 14 amino acids. DNA of the CDR3: TGTGCCAGCAGTGAGTTTGGGGCCTGGGACATTCAGTACTTC. Translated, it gives CASSEFGAWDIQYF.

This clonotype was counted between two and nine times. The CDR3 spells CASSPGGNSPRGGIQYF. DNA for the CDR3: TGTGCCAGCTCACCAGGGGGCAACAGCCCCAGGGGGGGCATTCAGTACTTC. The chain couples TRBV18 to TRBJ2-4; D could derive from TRBD1 or TRBD2 (7 bases each). Between the trimmed V and J ends, which lost 2 bases and 9 bases, there was a span of 23 bases. Germline V gene sequence: CDR1 KGHSH, CDR2 LQKENI. This CDR3 has 17 residues.

This clonotype occurred a few times. V usage is TRBV6-1 and J usage is TRBJ2-7; D is possibly TRBD1 (5 bases). V lost 6 bases and J lost 3, with 15 bases in between. Germline lookup yields CDR1 MNHNS and CDR2 SASEGT. This CDR3 is built from 14 residues. The CDR3 reads CASRRAGPNYEQYF. Here the CDR3 DNA reads TGTGCCAGCAGACGTGCAGGGCCCAACTACGAGCAGTACTTC.

This clonotype was observed many times. The chain recombines TRBV29-1 with TRBJ2-1; TRBD2 agrees at 7 bases. The germline V gene encodes CDR1 SQVTM and CDR2 ANQGSEA. The CDR3 spans 15 residues. After removal of 6 bases from V and 2 bases from J, the junction contained 10 bases not matched to a gene. The CDR3 DNA sequence: TGCAGCGTGGGAGGGTCTAGCTTCACCTACAATGAGCAGTTCTTC. Translated: CSVGGSSFTYNEQFF.

The rearrangement joins TRBV18 to TRBJ1-2; no reliable D call. The V and J ends lost 2 bases and 1 base respectively, with 17 bases between them. Germline V CDR1 and CDR2: KGHSH, LQKENI. There are 17 residues in the CDR3. CDR3 DNA: TGTGCCAGCTCACCAGAAAGTGCGTCAACTCATAACTATGGCTACACCTTC. Its protein product is CASSPESASTHNYGYTF. The variable domain in full, completed from reference TRBV18 and TRBJ1-2, reads NAGVMQNPRHLVRRRGQEARLRCSPMKGHSHVYWYRQLPEEGLKFMVYLQKENIIDESGMPKERFSAEFPKEGPSILRIQQVVRGDSAAYFCASSPESASTHNYGYTFGSGTRLTVV.

In this sample, this clonotype turned up a few times. V is TRBV20-1 and J is TRBJ1-1; no firm D call. CDR1 and CDR2 (germline): DFQATT, SNEGSKA (reference sequence). The CDR3 covers 13 residues. V was pared by 3 bases and J by 4 bases, with 12 bases between. The CDR3 is CSASAWVGTEAFF. CDR3 bases: TGCAGTGCTAGTGCCTGGGTCGGCACTGAAGCTTTCTTT.

The rearrangement joins TRBV7-3 to TRBJ2-3; no definite D call. V lost 0 bases and J lost 6, with 7 bases in between. CDR1 is SGHTA, CDR2 FQGTGA, per germline. This CDR3 has 13 amino acids. The DNA of the CDR3 is TGTGCCAGCAGCTTAACCCCTTTTGATACGCAGTATTTT. Protein product: CASSLTPFDTQYF.

The chain carries TRBV5-1 and TRBJ2-3; 9 nucleotides agree with TRBD1. The V segment lost 7 bases and the J segment 8 bases; nucleotides outside the gene matches: 5. This CDR3 is built from 12 residues. CDR1 is SGHRS, CDR2 YFSETQ, per germline. DNA of the CDR3: TGCGCCAGCCGGACAGGGGAGGGTACGCAGTATTTT. Its protein is CASRTGEGTQYF.

In its sample, this clonotype was seen many times. This chain connects TRBV7-2 to TRBJ1-1; D call uncertain. V shed 5 bases and J shed 5 bases, with 9 bases lying between them. CDR1 and CDR2 (germline): SGHTA, FQGNSA. This CDR3 spans 12 amino acids. The CDR3 coding sequence is TGTGCCAGCAGCCGAGGCGCGACTGAAGCTTTCTTT. This sequence encodes CASSRGATEAFF. Drawing the rest from reference TRBV7-2 and TRBJ1-1, the complete variable domain is GAGVSQSPSNKVTEKGKDVELRCDPISGHTALYWYRQSLGQGLEFLIYFQGNSAPDKSGLPSDRFSAERTGGSVSTLTIQRTQQEDSAVYLCASSRGATEAFFGQGTRLTVV.

This chain links TRBV30 with TRBJ2-5, with D uncertain. The CDR3 totals 13 residues. CDR1 GTSNPN and CDR2 SVGIG come from the germline V gene (reference sequence). Deletions cut 4 bases from V and 5 bases from J, with 14 bases between. The CDR3 nucleotides read TGTGCCTGGATTAGTCTTCTCAGGGAGACCCAGTACTTC. This encodes CAWISLLRETQYF.

The chain links TRBV20-1 to TRBJ2-1; no clear D. Germline lookup yields CDR1 DFQATT and CDR2 SNEGSKA (reference sequence). Trimming pared 6 bases from V and 2 bases from J, leaving 17 bases between. The length of the CDR3 is 15 residues. The CDR3 DNA follows: TGCAGTGCCGCCCTAGGTCTGGTCGCCTACAATGAGCAGTTCTTC. Encoded protein: CSAALGLVAYNEQFF.